The next 22 T cell receptor beta chains were all read from a single sample in a study of T cell repertoires in aging, cancer and after chemotherapy. Multiplex touch-down PCR with TRB-A/B primers amplified rearranged V-D-J TRB sequences. TCRdb re-called the multiplex PCR reads with MiXCR, one entry per CDR3 protein. Found here are over a thousand distinct CDR3 sequences, 28% of them singletons; the top ten hold 29%. Amplification of TCR beta used genomic DNA extracted from peripheral blood. The sample comprised blood. The source of these receptors is a human donor with a solid tumor. The donor label of this sample is uncertain.

By proportion, this clonotype is large. V is TRBV7-9 and J is TRBJ2-7, with 7 bases matching TRBD1. The germline gives CDR1 SEHNR, CDR2 FQNEAQ (reference sequence). With V trimmed by 5 bases and J by 3 bases, 7 bases remained unmatched. This CDR3 contains 14 residues. CDR3: CASSAGTVGYEQYF. CDR3 DNA sequence: TGTGCCAGCAGCGCCGGGACAGTGGGCTACGAGCAGTACTTC.

By its share, this clonotype is large. This rearrangement joins TRBV29-1 to TRBJ1-1; D gene uncertain. This CDR3 has 12 residues. Germline lookup yields CDR1 SQVTM and CDR2 ANQGSEA. The CDR3 spells CRSSNGETEAFF. The CDR3 coding sequence is TGCAGAAGTAGTAACGGGGAAACTGAAGCTTTCTTT.

This clonotype was found a few times. This chain uses TRBV18 with TRBJ1-2; D uncertain. Between the trimmed V and J ends, which lost 0 bases and 4 bases, there was a span of 12 bases. The V gene's germline CDR1 is KGHSH and CDR2 LQKENI. The CDR3 is 15 residues long. This CDR3 is CASSPPLGSTYGYTF. The CDR3 coding sequence is TGTGCCAGCTCACCACCATTGGGATCCACCTATGGCTACACCTTC.

This clonotype is deemed large (0.1 to 1%). The chain is built from TRBV29-1 and TRBJ2-2; D not resolved. Trimming stripped 6 bases from V and 1 base from J, with 15 bases between. This CDR3 has 15 residues. Germline CDR1 is SQVTM and CDR2 is ANQGSEA. CDR3 DNA sequence: TGCAGCGTGAGCCGACATACTATGAACACCGGGGAGCTGTTTTTT. As protein: CSVSRHTMNTGELFF.

This clonotype is large by share. The CDR3, as DNA: TGTGCCAGCAGTTCGCAACTAGCGGGGTCCGAGCAGTACTTC. Translation gives CASSSQLAGSEQYF. The V and J genes are TRBV6-5 and TRBJ2-7; TRBD2 matches 10 bases. The ends lost 4 bases at V and 6 bases at J; junction bases unmatched: 6. This CDR3 has 14 residues. Germline lookup yields CDR1 MNHEY and CDR2 SVGAGI.

This clonotype has a handful of counts. The chain combines TRBV19 with TRBJ1-5, with 8 positions matching TRBD1. Germline CDR1 reads LNHDA; CDR2 reads SQIVND (reference sequence). This CDR3 region has 15 residues. The V and J ends lost 3 bases and 7 bases, in that order; junction bases with no gene match: 8. CDR3 residues: CASSIRQGLGQPQHF. CDR3 DNA: TGTGCCAGTAGTATTCGACAGGGGCTAGGACAGCCCCAGCATTTT.

A few counts support this clonotype. The CDR3 protein is CASTSGRGDSNQPQHF. DNA for the CDR3: TGTGCCAGCACTTCCGGAAGAGGGGATAGCAATCAGCCCCAGCATTTT. The rearrangement uses TRBV6-5 and TRBJ1-5; D might be TRBD1 (5 bases). V was cut by 7 bases and J by 0 bases, with 16 bases left in between. The CDR3 runs to 16 residues. CDR1 MNHEY and CDR2 SVGAGI come from the germline V gene.

This clonotype was recorded only once. This may stem from a read error, because a much larger clone lies one nucleotide away. The chain links TRBV6-5 to TRBJ2-7; 8 bases map to TRBD1. CDR1 is MNHEY and CDR2 is SVGAGI in the germline V gene. The CDR3 totals 15 residues. CDR3 sequence (DNA): TGTGCCAGCACTTACCTTAGGACAGGGACCTACGAGCAGTACTTC. Protein: CASTYLRTGTYEQYF.

The genes are TRBV6-1 and TRBJ1-5; D is unclear. Germline values: CDR1 MNHNS, CDR2 SASEGT. Trimming shortened V by 0 bases and J by 7 bases, and 4 bases separated the two germline ends. The CDR3 sequence is 12 residues long. The CDR3 loop reads CASSEAEQPQHF. The DNA of the CDR3 is TGTGCCAGCAGTGAAGCAGAACAGCCCCAGCATTTT.

This sequence joins TRBV24-1 and TRBJ1-5; no reliable D call. The CDR3 is made up of 12 amino acids. Germline CDR1 is KGHDR and CDR2 is SFDVKD. Trimming cost V 0 bases and J 9 bases, with 5 bases left between them. CDR3 sequence (DNA): TGTGCCACCAGTGATTTGTACGGGCCCCAGCATTTT. It is translated as CATSDLYGPQHF.

The chain recombines TRBV27 with TRBJ1-5, with a tentative D call TRBD1 (5 bases). The CDR3 consists of 14 residues. Germline lookup yields CDR1 MNHEY and CDR2 SMNVEV (reference sequence). Trimming cost V 1 base and J 7 bases, with 11 bases left between them. CDR3 protein: CASSLWGEGQPQHF. The CDR3 DNA reads TGTGCCAGCAGTTTATGGGGAGAGGGGCAGCCCCAGCATTTT.

The rearrangement links TRBV11-2 to TRBJ2-2; 10 bases match TRBD2. With V trimmed by 2 bases and J by 7 bases, 4 bases remained unmatched. CDR3 length equals 15 residues. CDR1 is SGHAT and CDR2 is FQNNGV in the germline V gene. The CDR3 DNA follows: TGTGCCAGCAGCTTAACGACTAGCGGGTTCGGGGAGCTGTTTTTT. Its protein is CASSLTTSGFGELFF.

This clonotype is categorized as large. The chain uses TRBV6-5 and TRBJ2-7, with D tentatively TRBD2 (6 bases). The CDR3 covers 14 residues. Germline V lookup: CDR1 MNHEY, CDR2 SVGAGI. The V end was cut by 5 bases, the J end by 4 bases, with 15 bases between. The CDR3 sequence: CASSPGTHGYEQYF. DNA of the CDR3: TGTGCCAGCAGTCCCGGGACTCATGGGTACGAGCAGTACTTC.

The genes are TRBV27 and TRBJ2-2; 8 bases agree with TRBD2. This CDR3 has 15 amino acids. CDR1 and CDR2 (germline): MNHEY, SMNVEV (reference sequence). V gave up 5 bases and J gave up 5 bases; unmatched junction bases: 7. CDR3 sequence reads: CASSITSGVTGELFF. The CDR3 nucleotides are TGTGCCAGCAGTATAACTAGCGGAGTTACCGGGGAGCTGTTTTTT.

This clonotype is large by share. The chain has TRBV6-5 and TRBJ1-5; D remains unclear. The V end lost 1 base, the J end lost 7 bases, and 8 bases lay between the germline ends. CDR3 length: 13 residues. Germline-derived CDR1 and CDR2 are MNHEY and SVGAGI. The CDR3 reads CASSYWVGQPQHF. In DNA form, the CDR3 reads TGTGCCAGCAGTTACTGGGTCGGCCAGCCCCAGCATTTT.

By share, this clonotype counts as large. J is TRBJ1-1 and V is TRBV6-5; maybe TRBD1 (5 bases). The germline V gene encodes CDR1 MNHEY and CDR2 SVGAGI. The CDR3 extends over 15 amino acids. Trimming removed 0 bases from V and 0 bases from J, with 8 bases in between. This chain's CDR3 is CASSYSVRVNTEAFF. CDR3 nucleotide sequence: TGTGCCAGCAGTTACTCCGTCAGGGTGAACACTGAAGCTTTCTTT.

In this sample, this clonotype turned up a few times. The chain employs TRBV4-3 and TRBJ2-2; maybe TRBD2 (5 bases). CDR3 length: 16 amino acids. V was trimmed by 0 bases and J by 3 bases, leaving 11 bases between them. From germline, CDR1 is LGHNA and CDR2 YSLEER. CDR3 in amino acids: CASSQDWRVDTGELFF. The CDR3 nucleotides read TGCGCCAGCAGCCAAGATTGGCGGGTGGACACCGGGGAGCTGTTTTTT.

This chain links TRBV24-1 with TRBJ2-1; 7 nucleotides line up with TRBD1. Germline V gene data show CDR1 as KGHDR and CDR2 as SFDVKD. The CDR3 is 16 residues long. V lost 3 bases, J lost 5 bases, and 9 bases stayed unmatched. The CDR3 protein is CATSDQTGSVHNEQFF. In DNA form, the CDR3 reads TGTGCCACCAGTGATCAGACAGGGTCCGTCCACAATGAGCAGTTCTTC.

This clonotype is classed as large (0.1 to 1%). V is TRBV6-5 and J is TRBJ2-7; D remains ambiguous. Trimming shortened V by 6 bases and J by 7 bases, and 19 bases separated the two germline ends. CDR3 length: 14 amino acids. The V gene's germline CDR1 is MNHEY and CDR2 SVGAGI. The DNA of the CDR3 is TGTGCCAGCAGCCGAGACGGATCGACCCGAGAGCAGTACTTC. This sequence encodes CASSRDGSTREQYF.

This clonotype ranks as hyperexpanded. The chain combines TRBV29-1 with TRBJ2-3; the D is unclear. The CDR3 totals 15 residues. V was cut by 5 bases and J by 0 bases, with 15 bases left in between. Per the germline V gene, CDR1 is SQVTM and CDR2 is ANQGSEA. The DNA for the CDR3 is TGCAGCGTTCCCGAGTCTATTAGTAGCACAGATACGCAGTATTTT. Protein sequence: CSVPESISSTDTQYF.

This clonotype showed up just a few times. The rearrangement links TRBV19 to TRBJ2-3, with D unresolved. The CDR3 has 14 residues. With 5 bases removed from V and 3 bases from J, the gap between germline ends came to 12 bases. Germline CDR1 and CDR2: LNHDA and SQIVND (reference sequence). CDR3 sequence reads: CASSVAPETDTQYF. As DNA, the CDR3 is TGTGCCAGTAGTGTGGCACCGGAGACAGATACGCAGTATTTT.

The chain combines TRBV12-3 or TRBV12-4 with TRBJ2-2; 10 bases align to TRBD2. The ends lost 6 bases at V and 6 bases at J; junction bases unmatched: 16. The CDR3 has 18 residues. In DNA form, the CDR3 reads TGTGCCAGCAGCGTAGCGAGAGCGGGAGGGCCTAATGCCGGGGAGCTGTTTTTT. It is translated as CASSVARAGGPNAGELFF.